This TCR beta chain was observed in a study of T-cell memory formation after mild COVID-19. Study details: The TCR clusters were mostly specific to one donor. Study-wide results and limits: Prior to infection, memory already included some responding clones, suggesting cross-reactive memory joined.

The CDR3 extends over 12 amino acids. Germline V lookup: CDR1 SGHTA, CDR2 FQGNSA. Trimming cost V 1 base and J 7 bases, with 4 bases left between them. This clonotype has just a few counts. Its antigen is currently unknown. MiXCR, run by TCRdb on the 5' RACE reads, gives a single entry per CDR3 protein. This sample carries under 600,000 distinct CDR3 sequences, roughly 21% of them seen once, and the ten largest clones take about 8.4%. Sequencing was carried out using PBMCs or a T cell subset sorted from them (not recorded which). This rearrangement joins TRBV7-2 to TRBJ1-4; no reliable D call. The TCR sequence derives from an adult woman who had mild COVID-19 (a few samples of this study predate the infection). Cell type and time point are not known. Here the CDR3 DNA reads TGTGCCAGCAGCTTAGGGCCTGAAAAACTGTTTTTT. This encodes CASSLGPEKLFF.